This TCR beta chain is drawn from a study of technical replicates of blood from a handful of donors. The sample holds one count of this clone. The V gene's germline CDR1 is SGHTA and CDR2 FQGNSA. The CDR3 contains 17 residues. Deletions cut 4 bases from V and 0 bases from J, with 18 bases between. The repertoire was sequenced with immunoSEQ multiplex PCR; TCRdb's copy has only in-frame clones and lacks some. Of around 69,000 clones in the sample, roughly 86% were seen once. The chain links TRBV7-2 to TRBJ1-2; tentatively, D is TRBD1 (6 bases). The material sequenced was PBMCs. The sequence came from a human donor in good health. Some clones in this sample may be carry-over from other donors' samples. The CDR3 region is CASSSNAGTSTNYGYTF. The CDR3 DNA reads TGTGCCAGCAGCTCTAATGCCGGGACAAGCACTAACTATGGCTACACCTTC.